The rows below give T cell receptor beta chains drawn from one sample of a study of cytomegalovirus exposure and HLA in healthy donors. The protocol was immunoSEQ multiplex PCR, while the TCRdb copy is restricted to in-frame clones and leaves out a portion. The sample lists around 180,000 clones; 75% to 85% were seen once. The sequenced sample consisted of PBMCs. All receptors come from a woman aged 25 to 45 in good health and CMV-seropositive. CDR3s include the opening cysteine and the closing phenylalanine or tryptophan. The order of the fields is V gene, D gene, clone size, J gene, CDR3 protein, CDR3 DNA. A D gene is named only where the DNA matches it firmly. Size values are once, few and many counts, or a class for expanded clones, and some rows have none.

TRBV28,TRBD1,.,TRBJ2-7,CASRKDRASLRGREQYF,TGTGCCAGCAGAAAGGACAGGGCCAGCCTTAGGGGTCGGGAGCAGTACTTC
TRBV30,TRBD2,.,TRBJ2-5,CAWSILAPRGAQYF,TGTGCCTGGAGTATCCTAGCGCCTCGGGGGGCCCAGTACTTC
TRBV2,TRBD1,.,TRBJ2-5,CASSTGTGQETQYF,TGTGCCAGCAGTACCGGGACAGGCCAAGAGACCCAGTACTTC
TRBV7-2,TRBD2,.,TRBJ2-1,CASSLRILAGGDEQFF,TGTGCCAGCAGCTTACGGATCCTAGCGGGAGGGGATGAGCAGTTCTTC
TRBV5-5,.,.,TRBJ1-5,CASSRQAFDQPQHF,TGTGCCAGCAGCCGACAGGCTTTCGATCAGCCCCAGCATTTT
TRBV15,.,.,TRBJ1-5,CATSRDKWGDAQPQHF,TGTGCCACCAGCAGAGATAAATGGGGAGACGCTCAGCCCCAGCATTTT
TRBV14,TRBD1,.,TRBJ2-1,CASSRRTGVAEQFF,TGTGCCAGCAGCCGCCGGACAGGGGTGGCTGAGCAGTTCTTC
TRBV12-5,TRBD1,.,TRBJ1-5,CASGLDRGRNQPQHF,TGTGCTAGTGGTTTGGACAGGGGCCGCAATCAGCCCCAGCATTTT
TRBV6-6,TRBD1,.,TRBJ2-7,CASRAGQGLYEQYF,TGTGCCAGCCGAGCGGGACAGGGTCTCTACGAGCAGTACTTC
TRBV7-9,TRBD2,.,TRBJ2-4,CATRAGGREKNIQYF,TGTGCCACCCGCGCGGGGGGAAGAGAAAAAAACATTCAGTACTTC
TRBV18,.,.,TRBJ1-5,CASSPPGQNSNQPQHF,TGTGCCAGCTCACCTCCGGGACAAAATAGCAATCAGCCCCAGCATTTT
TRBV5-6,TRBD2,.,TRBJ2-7,CASTIAGESSYEQYF,TGTGCCAGCACCATAGCGGGAGAAAGCTCCTACGAGCAGTACTTC
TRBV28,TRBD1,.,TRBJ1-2,CASSGTGGVRGGYTF,TGTGCCAGCAGTGGTACAGGGGGCGTCCGCGGGGGCTACACCTTC
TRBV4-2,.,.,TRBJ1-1,CASSQVTDTEAFF,TGTGCCAGCAGCCAAGTGACAGACACTGAAGCTTTCTTT
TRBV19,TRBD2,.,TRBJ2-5,CASSNEAGGEKTQYF,TGTGCCAGTAGTAACGAAGCGGGAGGCGAGAAGACCCAGTACTTC
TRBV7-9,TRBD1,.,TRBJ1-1,CASGVGQGAEAFF,TGTGCCAGCGGAGTGGGACAGGGCGCTGAAGCTTTCTTT
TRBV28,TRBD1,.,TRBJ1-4,CASSQGDEKLFF,TGTGCCAGCAGTCAGGGGGATGAAAAACTGTTTTTT
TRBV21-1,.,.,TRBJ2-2,CASSKGRITGELFF,TGTGCCAGCAGCAAAGGGAGAATAACCGGGGAGCTGTTTTTT
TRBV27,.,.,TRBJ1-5,CASSPLGAGGNQPQHF,TGTGCCAGCAGTCCGCTAGGTGCCGGAGGGAATCAGCCCCAGCATTTT
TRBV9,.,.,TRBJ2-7,CASSTGTLPYEQYF,TGTGCCAGCAGCACCGGTACGTTACCCTACGAGCAGTACTTC
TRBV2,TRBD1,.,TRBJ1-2,CASRRDRADYGYTF,TGTGCCAGCAGGCGGGACAGGGCGGACTATGGCTACACCTTC
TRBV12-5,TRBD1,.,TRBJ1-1,CASGPGQGFSIAEAFF,TGTGCTAGTGGTCCAGGACAGGGGTTTTCAATAGCTGAAGCTTTCTTT
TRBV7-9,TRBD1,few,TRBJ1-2,CASSQPGQGEGGYTF,TGTGCCAGCAGCCAGCCGGGACAGGGGGAAGGGGGCTACACCTTC
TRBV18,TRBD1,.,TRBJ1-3,CASSPQGALSGNTIYF,TGTGCCAGCTCACCACAGGGGGCCCTGTCTGGAAACACCATATATTTT